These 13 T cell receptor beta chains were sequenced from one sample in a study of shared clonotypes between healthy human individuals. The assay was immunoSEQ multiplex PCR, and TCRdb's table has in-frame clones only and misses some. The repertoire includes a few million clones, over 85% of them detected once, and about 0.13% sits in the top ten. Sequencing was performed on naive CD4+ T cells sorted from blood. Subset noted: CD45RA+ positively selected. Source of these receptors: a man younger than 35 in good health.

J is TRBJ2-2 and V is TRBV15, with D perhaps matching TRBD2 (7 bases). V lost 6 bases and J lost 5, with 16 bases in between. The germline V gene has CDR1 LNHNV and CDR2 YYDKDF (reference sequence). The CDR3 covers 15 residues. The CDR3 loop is CATSMAGARTGELFF. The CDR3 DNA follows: TGTGCCACCAGTATGGCGGGGGCCCGGACCGGGGAGCTGTTTTTT.

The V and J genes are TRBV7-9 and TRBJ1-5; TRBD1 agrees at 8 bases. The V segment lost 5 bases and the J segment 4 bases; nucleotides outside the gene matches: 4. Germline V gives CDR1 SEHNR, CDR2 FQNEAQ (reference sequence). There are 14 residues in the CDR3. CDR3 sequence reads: CASSVDRENQPQHF. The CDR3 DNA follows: TGTGCCAGCAGCGTGGACAGGGAGAATCAGCCCCAGCATTTT.

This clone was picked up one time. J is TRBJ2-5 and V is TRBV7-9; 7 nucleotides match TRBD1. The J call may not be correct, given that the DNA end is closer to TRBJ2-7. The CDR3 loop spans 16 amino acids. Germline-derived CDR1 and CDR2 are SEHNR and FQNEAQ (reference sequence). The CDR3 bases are TGTGCCAGCAGCCAACTACAGGGGTCGACTCCCTACGAGCAGTACTTC. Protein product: CASSQLQGSTPYEQYF.

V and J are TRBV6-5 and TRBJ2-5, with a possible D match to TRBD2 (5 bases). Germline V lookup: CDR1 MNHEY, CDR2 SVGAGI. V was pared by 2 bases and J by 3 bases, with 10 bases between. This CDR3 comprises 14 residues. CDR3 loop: CASSYRGVKETQYF. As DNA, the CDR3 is TGTGCCAGCAGTTACCGGGGAGTGAAAGAGACCCAGTACTTC.

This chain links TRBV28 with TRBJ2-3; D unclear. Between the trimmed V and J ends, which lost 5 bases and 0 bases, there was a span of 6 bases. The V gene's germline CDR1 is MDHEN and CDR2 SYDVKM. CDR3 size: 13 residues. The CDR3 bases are TGTGCCAGCAGTGAAACTAGCACAGATACGCAGTATTTT. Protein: CASSETSTDTQYF.

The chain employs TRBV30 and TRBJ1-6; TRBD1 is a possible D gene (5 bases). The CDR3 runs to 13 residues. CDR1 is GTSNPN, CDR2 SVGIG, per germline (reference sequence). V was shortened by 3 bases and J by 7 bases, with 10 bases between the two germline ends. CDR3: CAWRGDGNSPLHF. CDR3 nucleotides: TGTGCCTGGAGGGGGGACGGAAATTCACCCCTCCACTTT.

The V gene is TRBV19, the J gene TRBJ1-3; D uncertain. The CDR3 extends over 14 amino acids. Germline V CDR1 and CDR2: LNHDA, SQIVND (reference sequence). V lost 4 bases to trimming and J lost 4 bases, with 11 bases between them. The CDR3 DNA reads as TGTGCCAGTAGTAGTACACTCCTGGGAAACACCATATATTTT. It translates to CASSSTLLGNTIYF.

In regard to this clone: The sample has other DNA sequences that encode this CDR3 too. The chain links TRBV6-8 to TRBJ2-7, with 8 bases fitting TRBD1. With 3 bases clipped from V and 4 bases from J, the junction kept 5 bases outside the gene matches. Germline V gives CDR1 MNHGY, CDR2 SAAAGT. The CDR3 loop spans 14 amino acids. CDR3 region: CASSYVQGAYEQYF. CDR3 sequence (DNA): TGTGCCAGCAGTTATGTGCAGGGGGCTTACGAGCAGTACTTC.

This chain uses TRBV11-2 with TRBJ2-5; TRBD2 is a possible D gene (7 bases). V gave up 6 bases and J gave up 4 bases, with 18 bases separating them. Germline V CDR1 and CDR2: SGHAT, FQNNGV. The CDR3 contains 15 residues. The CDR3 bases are TGTGCCAGCAGGAGGGGGACGGGGGGCCTAGAGACCCAGTACTTC. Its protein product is CASRRGTGGLETQYF.

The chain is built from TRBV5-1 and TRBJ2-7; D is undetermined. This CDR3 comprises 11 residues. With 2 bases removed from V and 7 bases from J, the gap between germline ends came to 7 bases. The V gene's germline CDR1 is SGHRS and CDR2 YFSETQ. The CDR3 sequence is CASSLEQEQYF. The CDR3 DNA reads TGCGCCAGCAGCTTAGAACAGGAGCAGTACTTC. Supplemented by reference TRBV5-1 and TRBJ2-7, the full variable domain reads KAGVTQTPRYLIKTRGQQVTLSCSPISGHRSVSWYQQTPGQGLQFLFEYFSETQRNKGNFPGRFSGRQFSNSRSEMNVSTLELGDSALYLCASSLEQEQYFGPGTRLTVT.

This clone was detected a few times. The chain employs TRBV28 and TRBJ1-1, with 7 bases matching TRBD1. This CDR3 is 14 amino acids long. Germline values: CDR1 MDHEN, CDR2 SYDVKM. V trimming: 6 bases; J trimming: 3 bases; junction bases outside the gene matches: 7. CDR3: CASSLRGLDTEAFF. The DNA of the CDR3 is TGTGCCAGCAGCCTCAGGGGGTTGGACACTGAAGCTTTCTTT.

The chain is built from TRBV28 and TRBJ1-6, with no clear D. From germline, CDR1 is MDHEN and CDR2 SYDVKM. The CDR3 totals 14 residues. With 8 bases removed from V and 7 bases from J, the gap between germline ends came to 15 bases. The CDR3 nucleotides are TGTGCCAGCCGTGTCCGGGCCGGCAATTCACCCCTCCACTTT. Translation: CASRVRAGNSPLHF.

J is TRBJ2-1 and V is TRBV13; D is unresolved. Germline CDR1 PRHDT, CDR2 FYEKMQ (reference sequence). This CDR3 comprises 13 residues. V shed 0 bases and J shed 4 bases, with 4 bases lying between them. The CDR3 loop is CASSLGLYNEQFF. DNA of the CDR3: TGTGCCAGCAGCTTAGGACTTTACAATGAGCAGTTCTTC.